A selection of T cell receptor beta chains follows, all from one sample in a study of cytomegalovirus exposure and HLA in healthy donors. Here immunoSEQ multiplex PCR was the method, and the copy in TCRdb shows in-frame clones only, minus some. The sample lists roughly 110,000 clones, 74% occurring once. Sequencing was carried out using PBMCs. The receptors originated from a middle-aged woman in good health and CMV-seropositive. Both conserved end residues are part of each CDR3. A D gene is named only where the DNA matches it firmly. Only some rows state a clone size, as once, few, many or a class for expanded clones.

V,size,D,J,DNA,CDR3
TRBV30,-,-,TRBJ1-4,TGTGCCTGGAGTGTACGGGTGGCTAATGAAAAACTGTTTTTT,CAWSVRVANEKLFF
TRBV7-7,many,TRBD2,TRBJ2-5,TGTGCTAGCAGCCCACGGACTAGACAAGAGACCCAGTACTTC,CASSPRTRQETQYF
TRBV7-6,few,TRBD1,TRBJ2-2,TGTGCCAGCAGCTCGGGACAGGGGTCCGGGGAGCTGTTTTTT,CASSSGQGSGELFF
TRBV7-8,few,TRBD1,TRBJ1-4,TGTGCCAGCAGCCCAGGGACCGGGACAGGTCGGATGTCTGAAAAACTGTTTTTT,CASSPGTGTGRMSEKLFF
TRBV6-5,-,TRBD1,TRBJ1-5,TGTGCCAGCAGTCTGGACAGGGGGTATCAGCCCCAGCATTTT,CASSLDRGYQPQHF
TRBV28,-,-,TRBJ1-2,TGTGCCAGCAGTTTGGAGTTAGCTAACTATGGCTACACCTTC,CASSLELANYGYTF
TRBV5-1,-,-,TRBJ1-2,TGCGCCAGCAGCTTGGTGGGAGAGGGGGTCAGCACCTATGGCTACACCTTC,CASSLVGEGVSTYGYTF
TRBV5-1,-,TRBD1,TRBJ2-5,TGCGCCAGCAGCCGAGACAGGGGGCTAGAGACCCAGTACTTC,CASSRDRGLETQYF
TRBV2,-,-,TRBJ1-5,TGTGCCAGCGGCGCTCAGGGTTTAAGCAATCAGCCCCAGCATTTT,CASGAQGLSNQPQHF
TRBV27,-,-,TRBJ1-1,TGTGCCAGCAGTTTAGTGGGGGGGTCCCTTCTGAACACTGAAGCTTTCTTT,CASSLVGGSLLNTEAFF
TRBV5-4,-,-,TRBJ2-5,TGTGCCAGCAGCTTGGGGCCTGGAGGGTTGGGAGAGACCCAGTACTTC,CASSLGPGGLGETQYF
TRBV6-1,-,-,TRBJ1-2,TGTGCCAGCATGATCGGTGAAAACTATGGCTACACCTTC,CASMIGENYGYTF
TRBV2,once,TRBD1,TRBJ1-1,TGTGCCAGCGGGACAGTCCTTGGCACTGAAGCTTTCTTT,CASGTVLGTEAFF
TRBV9,-,TRBD1,TRBJ1-1,TGTGCCAGCAGCGTAGGGACAGGGGTAGCAGCTTTCTTT,CASSVGTGVAAFF